The 23 T cell receptor beta chains given below trace back to one sample, sequenced in a study of cytomegalovirus exposure and HLA in healthy donors (dated by TCRdb to about 2017). The library was built by means of the immunoSEQ multiplex PCR assay. For the multiplex PCR, a mixture combining 60 forward primers for TCR Vbeta segments and 13 reverse primers for TCR Jbeta segments was used. Imported from immuneACCESS, the table was reduced by TCRdb to in-frame sequences with V and J called. These copies leave out some clones; in studies compared against another copy, an unresolved V gene accounts for under half, and the cause of the remainder is not known. The sample includes around 200,000 clones, with around 70% observed a single time. 2.9% of the sample is taken by the ten largest. Source material: PBMCs. All receptors derive from a male donor in good health and CMV-seronegative.

V gene TRBV11-2 combines with J gene TRBJ1-1; the D gene is possibly TRBD1 (6 bases). The germline gives CDR1 SGHAT, CDR2 FQNNGV. This CDR3 is 15 amino acids long. The V and J ends lost 2 bases and 0 bases respectively, with 10 bases between them. In DNA, the CDR3 is TGTGCCAGCAGCTTATTAGACAGGATGAACACTGAAGCTTTCTTT. Protein: CASSLLDRMNTEAFF.

This clone showed up just a few times. The genes are TRBV6-8 and TRBJ2-3, with TRBD2 as a possible D gene (6 bases). Trimming shortened V by 2 bases and J by 6 bases, and 15 bases separated the two germline ends. Germline CDR1 reads MNHGY; CDR2 reads SAAAGT. The CDR3 sequence is 15 residues long. CDR3 residues: CASSYGRDWWDTQYF. As DNA, the CDR3 is TGTGCCAGCAGTTACGGGCGGGATTGGTGGGATACGCAGTATTTT.

The chain joins TRBV30 to TRBJ1-6; 7 nucleotides align to TRBD1. V trimming: 0 bases; J trimming: 6 bases; junction bases outside the gene matches: 5. This CDR3 has 15 residues. From germline, CDR1 is GTSNPN and CDR2 SVGIG (reference sequence). The CDR3 region is CAWSVLGTVNSPLHF. In DNA form, the CDR3 reads TGTGCCTGGAGTGTACTGGGGACAGTTAATTCACCCCTCCACTTT. Full variable domain (rest looked up from reference TRBV30 and TRBJ1-6): SQTIHQWPATLVQPVGSPLSLECTVEGTSNPNLYWYRQAAGRGLQLLFYSVGIGQISSEVPQNLSASRPQDRQFILSSKKLLLSDSGFYLCAWSVLGTVNSPLHFGNGTRLTVT.

This clone has a single count. The V and J genes are TRBV30 and TRBJ1-3, with D perhaps TRBD1 (5 bases). Trimming pared 1 base from V and 5 bases from J, leaving 15 bases between. The CDR3 covers 15 residues. Looked up from germline, CDR1 is GTSNPN and CDR2 is SVGIG (reference sequence). DNA of the CDR3: TGTGCCTGGAGTGCCCCTGGGCAGGGAAGAAACACCATATATTTT. As protein: CAWSAPGQGRNTIYF.

The count of this clone is one. The J gene is TRBJ2-5, the V gene TRBV11-2; 12 nucleotides match TRBD1. CDR1 is SGHAT and CDR2 is FQNNGV in the germline V gene. Unmatched junction bases numbered 9, after V lost 5 bases and J lost 5 bases. CDR3 size: 16 residues. CDR3 loop: CASSPSGQGARETQYF. The CDR3 DNA is TGTGCCAGCAGCCCGTCGGGACAGGGGGCGCGGGAGACCCAGTACTTC.

The chain uses TRBV4-1 and TRBJ2-1, with 8 bases identical to TRBD2. Germline V gene lookup returns CDR1 MGHRA and CDR2 YSYEKL. The trim removed 1 base at V and 11 bases at J, leaving 7 bases unmatched. The CDR3 is 14 residues long. CDR3 DNA: TGCGCCAGCAGCCAAGCCACCCCGGGGGGGCAGCAGTTCTTC. It codes for CASSQATPGGQQFF.

V is TRBV18 and J is TRBJ2-7; D possibly corresponds to TRBD2 (5 bases). Germline loops: CDR1 KGHSH, CDR2 LQKENI. The CDR3 sequence is 16 residues long. V was cut by 6 bases and J by 6 bases, with 24 bases left in between. This CDR3 is CASSRFDTSQGSEQYF. The CDR3 nucleotides are TGTGCCAGCTCTCGTTTCGATACTAGTCAAGGGAGCGAGCAGTACTTC.

The genes are TRBV11-1 and TRBJ2-7, with 7 nucleotides matching TRBD2. The CDR3 has 14 residues. The V gene's germline CDR1 is SGHAT and CDR2 FQDESV (reference sequence). V was pared by 7 bases and J by 1 base, with 7 bases of the junction left unmatched. The CDR3 DNA reads TGTGCCAGCACCTTGGGGGGGATTTCCTACGAGCAGTACTTC. Its translation is CASTLGGISYEQYF. Complete variable domain (other parts from reference TRBV11-1 and TRBJ2-7): EAEVAQSPRYKITEKSQAVAFWCDPISGHATLYWYRQILGQGPELLVQFQDESVVDDSQLPKDRFSAERLKGVDSTLKIQPAELGDSAMYLCASTLGGISYEQYFGPGTRLTVT.

V gene TRBV6-1 combines with J gene TRBJ1-6; D gene uncertain. From germline, CDR1 is MNHNS and CDR2 SASEGT. The CDR3 totals 14 residues. V shed 2 bases and J shed 6 bases, with 8 bases lying between them. The CDR3 nucleotides are TGTGCCAGCAGTGAACATTACAGTAATTCACCCCTCCACTTT. Protein: CASSEHYSNSPLHF.

This chain connects TRBV10-3 to TRBJ2-7, with D tentatively TRBD1 (6 bases). The CDR3 sequence is 11 residues long. The V gene's germline CDR1 is ENHRY and CDR2 SYGVKD. V was clipped by 3 bases and J by 7 bases, with 7 bases between them. The CDR3 loop reads CAISEGGEQYF. The CDR3 DNA reads as TGTGCCATCAGTGAAGGGGGAGAGCAGTACTTC.

The V gene is TRBV4-2, the J gene TRBJ2-1; weak D call: TRBD2 (6 bases). Trimming took off 3 bases at V and 2 bases at J, with 11 bases between the two ends. The CDR3 has 15 amino acids. Germline lookup yields CDR1 LGHNA and CDR2 YNFKEQ. CDR3 in amino acids: CASSQNSGTYNEQFF. The DNA for the CDR3 is TGTGCCAGCAGCCAGAATAGCGGAACCTACAATGAGCAGTTCTTC.

A few counts support this clone. This sequence joins TRBV2 and TRBJ2-7, with 7 positions matching TRBD1. Trimming took 6 bases from V and 4 from J; bases not matched to a gene: 15. This CDR3 has 16 residues. Germline CDR1 and CDR2: SNHLY and FYNNEI. CDR3 in amino acids: CASRPKDRQFGYEQYF. In nucleotides, the CDR3 is TGTGCCAGCAGGCCAAAGGACAGGCAATTCGGTTACGAGCAGTACTTC.

The chain uses TRBV29-1 and TRBJ1-2; no definite D call. The germline V gene encodes CDR1 SQVTM and CDR2 ANQGSEA. The CDR3 contains 12 residues. Trimming took off 5 bases at V and 2 bases at J, with 9 bases between the two ends. CDR3 coding DNA: TGCAGCGTTCAAGCTGGCAACTATGGCTACACCTTC. Translation gives CSVQAGNYGYTF.

This sequence joins TRBV30 and TRBJ1-5; D is undetermined. Per the germline V gene, CDR1 is GTSNPN and CDR2 is SVGIG (reference sequence). This CDR3 has 12 amino acids. The V end lost 0 bases, the J end lost 4 bases, and 4 bases lay between the germline ends. The CDR3 region is CAWSVQNQPQHF. The CDR3 bases are TGTGCCTGGAGTGTTCAGAATCAGCCCCAGCATTTT.

This clone appeared a single time. The chain uses TRBV6-1 and TRBJ1-1; TRBD1 is a possible D gene (6 bases). The ends were cut back, 7 bases at V and 5 bases at J, with 17 bases in the middle. Per the germline V gene, CDR1 is MNHNS and CDR2 is SASEGT. The CDR3 spans 14 residues. The CDR3 sequence: CASTRPGQSTEAFF. The CDR3 nucleotides read TGTGCCAGCACCCGCCCTGGACAGTCGACTGAAGCTTTCTTT.

The rearrangement uses TRBV28 and TRBJ1-1; TRBD1 matches 7 bases. Germline lookup yields CDR1 MDHEN and CDR2 SYDVKM. The length of the CDR3 is 14 residues. V shed 1 base and J 5 bases; nucleotides not matched to a gene: 4. The CDR3 region has the DNA TGTGCCAGCAGTTTATACAGGGGATTGACTGAAGCTTTCTTT. This encodes CASSLYRGLTEAFF.

The chain uses TRBV11-3 and TRBJ2-2; TRBD1 matches at 9 bases. V was pared by 1 base and J by 7 bases, with 7 bases of the junction left unmatched. Germline CDR1 reads SGHNT; CDR2 reads YENEEA. The CDR3 is 16 residues long. DNA for the CDR3: TGTGCCAGCAGCTTAGGCCCTACAGGGGGCCACGGGGAGCTGTTTTTT. Residues: CASSLGPTGGHGELFF.

V gene TRBV7-2 combines with J gene TRBJ2-7, with unresolved D. Trimming pared 10 bases from V and 3 bases from J, leaving 13 bases between. Per the germline V gene, CDR1 is SGHTA and CDR2 is FQGNSA. The CDR3 spans 12 residues. CDR3 sequence: CAIRRANYEQYF. The DNA of the CDR3 is TGTGCCATCCGCCGAGCCAACTACGAGCAGTACTTC.

This chain uses TRBV28 with TRBJ1-5; the D gene is possibly TRBD1 (6 bases). The germline V and J ends were trimmed by 7 bases and 6 bases, with 16 bases remaining between them. The germline V gene encodes CDR1 MDHEN and CDR2 SYDVKM. The CDR3 totals 14 residues. CDR3 in DNA: TGTGCCAGCAACCCACCACAGGGATTTCAGCCCCAGCATTTT. Translating it yields CASNPPQGFQPQHF.

CDR3 DNA: TGTGCCAGCAGCATGACAACCGGGGAGCTGTTTTTT. Encoded protein: CASSMTTGELFF. V usage is TRBV7-7 and J usage is TRBJ2-2; D is uncertain. V lost 5 bases and J 5 bases, leaving 6 bases between the germline ends. CDR1 is SSHAT and CDR2 is FNYEAQ in the germline V gene (reference sequence). CDR3 length: 12 residues.

This clone was detected only a few times. This chain joins TRBV28 and TRBJ2-2; 10 bases line up with TRBD2. Looked up from germline, CDR1 is MDHEN and CDR2 is SYDVKM. CDR3 size: 14 residues. V shed 7 bases, J shed 4 bases, and the junction held 3 bases outside the gene matches. For the CDR3, the DNA is TGTGCCAGCAAGACTAGCGGGCGCACCGGGGAGCTGTTTTTT. Translation gives CASKTSGRTGELFF. Complete variable domain (other parts from reference TRBV28 and TRBJ2-2): DVKVTQSSRYLVKRTGEKVFLECVQDMDHENMFWYRQDPGLGLRLIYFSYDVKMKEKGDIPEGYSVSREKKERFSLILESASTNQTSMYLCASKTSGRTGELFFGEGSRLTVL.

The chain has TRBV7-8 and TRBJ2-3, with D possibly matching TRBD2 (5 bases). The CDR3 extends over 13 amino acids. Trimming pared 2 bases from V and 4 bases from J, leaving 7 bases between. Germline-derived CDR1 and CDR2 are SGHVS and FQNEAQ. The CDR3 region is CASSLYGADTQYF. In nucleotides, the CDR3 is TGTGCCAGCAGCTTATACGGGGCAGATACGCAGTATTTT.

The gene calls are TRBV11-1 and TRBJ2-3; D possibly corresponds to TRBD2 (5 bases). Germline assignment: CDR1 SGHAT and CDR2 FQDESV (reference sequence). There are 15 residues in the CDR3. The V and J ends lost 2 bases and 4 bases respectively, with 13 bases between them. The CDR3 region is CASSLFSSGADTQYF. DNA for the CDR3: TGTGCCAGCAGCTTATTCTCCTCCGGGGCAGATACGCAGTATTTT.